Listed below are T cell receptor beta chains from one sample, sequenced in a study of memory CD8 T cells in hepatitis C reinfection. Repertoires were generated with immunoSEQ multiplex PCR, while TCRdb's copy carries only in-frame clones and drops some. The sample has 45,000 to 55,000 clones, around 92% seen once. The sample comprised naive CD8+ T cells sorted from blood. The receptors stem from a man between 18 and 35 years old with hepatitis C virus infection. The CDR3 runs from the conserved cysteine through the conserved F or W.

TRBV12-5	CASATRLAGPYNEQFF
TRBV28	CASSFRPGGNQPQHF
TRBV6-5	CASKLGTTSNYGYTF
TRBV30	CAWSVLVGTDTQYF
TRBV6-1	CAGSDLTGSYEQYF
TRBV9	CASSVEARGYEQYF
TRBV9	CASSKGERGVYNEQFF
TRBV9	CASSVGGGTYEQYF
TRBV7-9	CASSLITGRNTQYF
TRBV10-3	CATVGTDSPYEQYF
TRBV28	CASSAAGGGYEQYF
TRBV6-4	CASSDGRDGDTQYF
TRBV29-1	CSVDLRFTGALNFQETQYF